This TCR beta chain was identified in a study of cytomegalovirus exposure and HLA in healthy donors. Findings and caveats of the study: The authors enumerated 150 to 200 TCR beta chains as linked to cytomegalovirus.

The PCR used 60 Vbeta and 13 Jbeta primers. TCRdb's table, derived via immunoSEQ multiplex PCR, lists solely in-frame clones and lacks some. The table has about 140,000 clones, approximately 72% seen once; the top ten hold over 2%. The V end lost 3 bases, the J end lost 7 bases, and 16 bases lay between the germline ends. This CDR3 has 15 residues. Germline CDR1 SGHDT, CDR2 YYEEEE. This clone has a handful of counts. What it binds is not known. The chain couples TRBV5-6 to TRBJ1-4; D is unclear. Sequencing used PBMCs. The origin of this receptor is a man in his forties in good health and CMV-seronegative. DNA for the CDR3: TGTGCCAGCAGCTCCCAGGTCTCACGGGGTGAAAAACTGTTTTTT. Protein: CASSSQVSRGEKLFF. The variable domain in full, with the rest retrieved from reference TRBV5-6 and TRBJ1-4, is DAGVTQSPTHLIKTRGQQVTLRCSPKSGHDTVSWYQQALGQGPQFIFQYYEEEERQRGNFPDRFSGHQFPNYSSELNVNALLLGDSALYLCASSSQVSRGEKLFFGSGTQLSVL.